This is a list of T cell receptor beta chains from one sample in a study of blood T cell repertoires in COVID-19. Generated by immunoSEQ multiplex PCR, the TCRdb table keeps only in-frame clones and is missing some. Of tens of thousands of clones detected, roughly 84% appear once; the ten largest clones hold approximately 7.8%. The sample consisted of peripheral blood. The receptors come from a man aged 50-59 years with active COVID-19. CDR3s leave out the opening cysteine and the closing phenylalanine or tryptophan. D genes are given only for firm matches.

v_call	d_call	cdr3_aa
TRBV7-9	TRBD1	ASSPSGQHLRGQY
TRBV19	.	ASSPTVTYEQY
TRBV6-2/TRBV6-3	.	ASSIARMTEAF
TRBV4-2	TRBD2	ASSQDMVIAGALSTQY
TRBV5-1	.	ASSLAVGDTEAF
TRBV5-1	TRBD2	ASSQSPRGTGYNEQF
TRBV18	.	ASSPQAATGELF
TRBV2	.	ASSISAAEQF
TRBV6-5	.	ASSYGSGGQY
TRBV7-7	.	ASSYTDSTEAF
TRBV30	.	AWSVGSSAGNTIY
TRBV3-1/TRBV3-2	TRBD2	ASSLSGVPPKEQF
TRBV6-5	.	ASRTNEEYYGYT
TRBV19	TRBD1	ASATGASYEQY
TRBV19	.	ASSERGVANEKLF
TRBV7-7	TRBD1	ASSLGPGTAYEQY
TRBV20-1	TRBD1	SGRGAYGYT
TRBV5-1	TRBD1	ASSSSRGRDTQY
TRBV4-2	TRBD1	ASTVGQGLTDTQY
TRBV6-2/TRBV6-3	TRBD1	ASSTRTGRAIEAF